The 14 T cell receptor beta chains below come from one sample, sequenced in a study of identical twins' blood T cells. TCRdb analysed the 5' RACE reads with MiXCR anew, one entry per CDR3 protein. The sample yields 300,000 to 400,000 distinct CDR3 sequences, over 25% seen once. Sample: PBMCs. These receptors originate from a woman between 18 and 55 years old in good health.

The CDR3 reads CASMGGSNTGELFF. CDR3 sequence (DNA): TGTGCCAGCATGGGAGGGAGTAATACCGGGGAGCTGTTTTTT. The V gene is TRBV2, the J gene TRBJ2-2; 7 bases are a match to TRBD2. CDR3 size: 14 residues. V was pared by 7 bases and J by 5 bases, with 7 bases of the junction left unmatched. Germline V gene lookup returns CDR1 SNHLY and CDR2 FYNNEI.

In its sample, this clonotype was seen a few times. This chain joins TRBV6-2 or TRBV6-3 and TRBJ2-7; 13 bases fit TRBD2. Germline CDR1 is MNHEY and CDR2 is SVGEGT. The CDR3 runs to 15 residues. J was trimmed by 7 bases and V by 2 bases; bases with no gene match: 5. CDR3 sequence: CASSYRTSGSGEQYF. The CDR3 coding sequence is TGTGCCAGCAGTTACCGGACTAGCGGGAGCGGAGAGCAGTACTTC.

This rearrangement joins TRBV30 to TRBJ2-1; no clear D. Per the germline V gene, CDR1 is GTSNPN and CDR2 is SVGIG (reference sequence). The CDR3 runs to 11 residues. V lost 4 bases, J lost 6 bases, and 7 bases lay in between. The CDR3 DNA is TGTGCCTGGACTAGTCTCAATGAGCAGTTCTTC. Translating it yields CAWTSLNEQFF.

This clonotype has more than one count but fewer than ten. The gene calls are TRBV6-5 and TRBJ2-1; maybe TRBD2 (5 bases). Germline values: CDR1 MNHEY, CDR2 SVGAGI. The CDR3 loop spans 14 amino acids. The V gene lost 4 bases and the J gene lost 9 bases, with 16 bases spanning the gap. This chain's CDR3 is CASSSPPKRSEQFF. The CDR3 DNA follows: TGTGCCAGCAGTTCCCCCCCTAAGCGGAGTGAGCAGTTCTTC.

The rearrangement uses TRBV6-2 or TRBV6-3 and TRBJ1-1; 8 nucleotides match TRBD1. The CDR3 covers 13 residues. Trimming cost V 6 bases and J 7 bases; bases outside gene matches: 7. Per the germline V gene, CDR1 is MNHEY and CDR2 is SVGEGT. DNA for the CDR3: TGTGCCAGCAGCACGCAGGGGGCAGGTGAAGCTTTCTTT. Translating it yields CASSTQGAGEAFF.

This clonotype has at least ten counts. The chain links TRBV4-2 to TRBJ1-4; no firm D call. Per germline, CDR1 LGHNA and CDR2 YNFKEQ. Trimming shortened V by 3 bases and J by 7 bases, and 6 bases separated the two germline ends. The CDR3 consists of 12 residues. The CDR3 reads CASSHLGEKLFF. The CDR3 coding sequence is TGTGCCAGCAGCCATTTGGGTGAAAAACTGTTTTTT.

This chain links TRBV7-9 with TRBJ1-1; no clear D gene. V was shortened by 5 bases and J by 0 bases, with 10 bases between the two germline ends. Looked up from germline, CDR1 is SEHNR and CDR2 is FQNEAQ (reference sequence). This CDR3 comprises 14 residues. The CDR3 region is CASSPKGLNTEAFF. The DNA for the CDR3 is TGTGCCAGCAGCCCGAAGGGCCTGAACACTGAAGCTTTCTTT.

Many counts were recorded for this clonotype. This sequence joins TRBV20-1 and TRBJ1-1; D is perhaps TRBD1 (5 bases). CDR3 length equals 14 residues. Germline V gene lookup returns CDR1 DFQATT and CDR2 SNEGSKA (reference sequence). V dropped 1 base and J dropped 0 bases, with 9 bases sitting between them. The CDR3 DNA is TGCAGTGCTAGAGTAGCCAGGGTGAACACTGAAGCTTTCTTT. It codes for CSARVARVNTEAFF.

The J gene is TRBJ1-1, the V gene TRBV10-2, with 8 nucleotides matching TRBD1. Looked up from germline, CDR1 is WSHSY and CDR2 is SAAADI. J gave up 6 bases and V 3 bases, and 9 bases lay outside the gene matches. The CDR3 totals 15 residues. The CDR3 loop reads CASSDGQGGVSEAFF. CDR3 nucleotide sequence: TGCGCCAGCAGTGATGGACAGGGTGGTGTTTCTGAAGCTTTCTTT.

This clonotype was detected a few times. This sequence joins TRBV29-1 and TRBJ2-7; D remains ambiguous. The V end lost 4 bases, the J end lost 2 bases, and 6 bases lay between the germline ends. This CDR3 has 11 amino acids. CDR1 SQVTM and CDR2 ANQGSEA come from the germline V gene. CDR3 protein: CSVVGAYEQYF. CDR3 DNA sequence: TGCAGCGTTGTCGGCGCCTACGAGCAGTACTTC.

The rearrangement uses TRBV20-1 and TRBJ2-5; D is possibly TRBD1 or TRBD2 (6 bases each). V dropped 7 bases and J dropped 4 bases, with 16 bases sitting between them. Germline CDR1 is DFQATT and CDR2 is SNEGSKA (reference sequence). This CDR3 has 13 residues. For the CDR3, the DNA is TGCAGTGGCACATCGGGGGCCGGAGAGACCCAGTACTTC. This encodes CSGTSGAGETQYF.

As to this clonotype: Likely a read error: the CDR3 ends without its conserved phenylalanine or tryptophan. The DNA is omitted, as the CDR3 cannot be located on it reliably, and the CDR3 follows TCRdb's listing. This CDR3 is CASSVEGVR. The chain uses TRBV9 and TRBJ1-1; whether TRBD1, the table's D call, matches the DNA was not checked. Germline V lookup: CDR1 SGDLS, CDR2 YYNGEE. The CDR3 contains 9 residues when both ends are counted.

The table lists this clonotype with a few counts. The chain uses TRBV2 and TRBJ1-2; the D is unclear. This CDR3 region has 15 residues. The germline V gene has CDR1 SNHLY and CDR2 FYNNEI. Trimming shortened V by 3 bases and J by 5 bases, and 16 bases separated the two germline ends. In DNA form, the CDR3 reads TGTGCCAGCAGTGACCGTCAGCAAGGGCGATATGGCTACACCTTC. This codes for CASSDRQQGRYGYTF.

The chain employs TRBV12-3 or TRBV12-4 and TRBJ1-6; the match to TRBD1 covers 7 bases. This CDR3 has 15 amino acids. V was clipped by 3 bases and J by 2 bases; unmatched bases: 1. Here the CDR3 reads CASSLQGAYNSPLHF. CDR3 nucleotide sequence: TGTGCCAGCAGTTTGCAGGGGGCCTATAATTCACCCCTCCACTTT.